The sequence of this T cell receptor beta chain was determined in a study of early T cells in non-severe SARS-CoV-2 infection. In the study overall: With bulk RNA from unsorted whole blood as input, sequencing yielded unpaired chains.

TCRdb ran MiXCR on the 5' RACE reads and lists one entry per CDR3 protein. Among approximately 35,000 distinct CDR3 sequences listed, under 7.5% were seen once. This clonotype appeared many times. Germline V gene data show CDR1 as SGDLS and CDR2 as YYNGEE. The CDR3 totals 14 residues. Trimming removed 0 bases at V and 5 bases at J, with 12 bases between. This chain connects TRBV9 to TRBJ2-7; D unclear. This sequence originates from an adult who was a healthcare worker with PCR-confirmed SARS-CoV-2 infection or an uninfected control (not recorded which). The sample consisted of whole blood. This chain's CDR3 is CASSVGSGPHEQYF. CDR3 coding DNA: TGTGCCAGCAGCGTAGGGTCAGGACCCCACGAGCAGTACTTC.